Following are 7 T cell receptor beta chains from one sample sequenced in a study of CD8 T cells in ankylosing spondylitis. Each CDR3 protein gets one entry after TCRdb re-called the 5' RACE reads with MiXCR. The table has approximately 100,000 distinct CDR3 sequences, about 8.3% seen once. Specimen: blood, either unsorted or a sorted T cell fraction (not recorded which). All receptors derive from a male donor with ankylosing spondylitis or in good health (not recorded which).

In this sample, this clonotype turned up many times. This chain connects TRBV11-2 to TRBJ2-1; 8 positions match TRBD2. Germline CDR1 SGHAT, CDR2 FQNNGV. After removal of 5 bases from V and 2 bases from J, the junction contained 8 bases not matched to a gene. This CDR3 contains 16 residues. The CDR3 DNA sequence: TGTGCCAGCAGCGGACCCGGGACTAGAGCCTACAATGAGCAGTTCTTC. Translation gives CASSGPGTRAYNEQFF.

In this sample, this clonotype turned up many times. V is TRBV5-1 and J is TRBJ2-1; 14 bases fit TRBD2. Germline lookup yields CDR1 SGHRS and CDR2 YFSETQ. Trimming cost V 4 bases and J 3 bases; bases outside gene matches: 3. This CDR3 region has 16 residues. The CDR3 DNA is TGCGCCAGCAGCAGGGGACTAGCGGGAGTCTACAATGAGCAGTTCTTC. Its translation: CASSRGLAGVYNEQFF. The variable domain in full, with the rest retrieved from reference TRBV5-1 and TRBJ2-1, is KAGVTQTPRYLIKTRGQQVTLSCSPISGHRSVSWYQQTPGQGLQFLFEYFSETQRNKGNFPGRFSGRQFSNSRSEMNVSTLELGDSALYLCASSRGLAGVYNEQFFGPGTRLTVL.

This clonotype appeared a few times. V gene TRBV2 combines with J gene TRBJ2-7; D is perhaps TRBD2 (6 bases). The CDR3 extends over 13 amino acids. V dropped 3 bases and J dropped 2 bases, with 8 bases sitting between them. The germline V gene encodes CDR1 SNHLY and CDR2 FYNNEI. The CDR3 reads CASSEGGAYEQYF. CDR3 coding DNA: TGTGCCAGCAGTGAGGGCGGGGCCTACGAGCAGTACTTC. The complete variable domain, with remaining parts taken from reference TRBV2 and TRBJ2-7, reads EPEVTQTPSHQVTQMGQEVILRCVPISNHLYFYWYRQILGQKVEFLVSFYNNEISEKSEIFDDQFSVERPDGSNFTLKIRSTKLEDSAMYFCASSEGGAYEQYFGPGTRLTVT.

The CDR3, as DNA: TGTGCCTGGAAAATCCCCGGGACGATAAACTACGAGCAGTACTTC. Protein product: CAWKIPGTINYEQYF. The chain recombines TRBV30 with TRBJ2-7, with D perhaps being TRBD1 or TRBD2 (5 bases each). This CDR3 is built from 15 residues. The germline V gene has CDR1 GTSNPN and CDR2 SVGIG (reference sequence). V dropped 4 bases and J dropped 3 bases, with 19 bases sitting between them.

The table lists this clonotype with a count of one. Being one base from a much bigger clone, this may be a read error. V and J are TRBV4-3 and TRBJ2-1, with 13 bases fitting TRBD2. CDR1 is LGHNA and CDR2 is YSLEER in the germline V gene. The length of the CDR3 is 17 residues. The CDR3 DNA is TGCGTCAGCAGCAGTGGAACTACTAGCGGGGGGGCGCATGAGCAGTTCTTC. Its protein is CVSSSGTTSGGAHEQFF.

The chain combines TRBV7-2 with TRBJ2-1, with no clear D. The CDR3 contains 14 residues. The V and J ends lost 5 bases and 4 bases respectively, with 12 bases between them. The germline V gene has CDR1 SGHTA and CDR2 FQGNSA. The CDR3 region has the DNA TGTGCCAGCAGCGCTGGACGGAATTACAATGAGCAGTTCTTC. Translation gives CASSAGRNYNEQFF.

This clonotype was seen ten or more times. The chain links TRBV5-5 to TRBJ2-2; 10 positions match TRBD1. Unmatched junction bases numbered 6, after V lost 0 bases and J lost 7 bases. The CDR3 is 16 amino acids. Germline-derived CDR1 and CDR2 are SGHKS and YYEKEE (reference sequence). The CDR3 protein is CASSLVGQGVLGELFF. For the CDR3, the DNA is TGTGCCAGCAGCTTGGTCGGACAGGGGGTACTCGGGGAGCTGTTTTTT.